These 27 T cell receptor beta chains were sequenced from one sample in a study of blood T cell repertoires in COVID-19. TCRdb's copy holds only in-frame clones and misses some; the assay was immunoSEQ multiplex PCR. Of about 46,000 clones in the sample, roughly 80% were seen once. Sequenced: peripheral blood. These receptors were taken from a man between 60 and 75 years old with acute or convalescent COVID-19.

The chain employs TRBV24-1 and TRBJ2-5, with 10 bases lining up with TRBD1. Germline V gene lookup returns CDR1 KGHDR and CDR2 SFDVKD. This CDR3 has 17 amino acids. Germline trimming cut 4 bases from V and 3 bases from J; bases unmatched to any gene: 10. This CDR3 is CATSEPRGQGQKETQYF. The CDR3 DNA reads TGTGCCACCAGTGAACCCCGGGGACAGGGGCAGAAAGAGACCCAGTACTTC.

The rearrangement joins TRBV5-1 to TRBJ2-3; 8 bases are shared with TRBD1. The germline V gene encodes CDR1 SGHRS and CDR2 YFSETQ. J gave up 0 bases and V 0 bases, and 3 bases lay outside the gene matches. The CDR3 loop spans 16 amino acids. CDR3 DNA sequence: TGCGCCAGCAGCTTGGGTGGGGACAGGAGCACAGATACGCAGTATTTT. Its protein is CASSLGGDRSTDTQYF.

V and J are TRBV4-3 and TRBJ2-7; a weak D match, TRBD1 (6 bases). The V end was cut by 1 base, the J end by 4 bases, with 14 bases between. There are 15 residues in the CDR3. The germline V gene has CDR1 LGHNA and CDR2 YSLEER. In DNA form, the CDR3 reads TGCGCCAGCAGCCAAGGCTTAGACAGGCCTTACGAGCAGTACTTC. This sequence encodes CASSQGLDRPYEQYF.

The chain carries TRBV7-2 and TRBJ2-5; 11 bases line up with TRBD1. Germline V gene lookup returns CDR1 SGHTA and CDR2 FQGNSA. The trim removed 5 bases at V and 5 bases at J, leaving 4 bases unmatched. This CDR3 has 14 amino acids. The CDR3 DNA reads as TGTGCCAGCAGCCCCGGACAGGGGGCCGAGACCCAGTACTTC. As protein: CASSPGQGAETQYF. Using reference TRBV7-2 and TRBJ2-5 for the parts outside the CDR3, the full variable domain is GAGVSQSPSNKVTEKGKDVELRCDPISGHTALYWYRQSLGQGLEFLIYFQGNSAPDKSGLPSDRFSAERTGGSVSTLTIQRTQQEDSAVYLCASSPGQGAETQYFGPGTRLLVL.

The chain uses TRBV7-9 and TRBJ2-5, with 15 bases aligning to TRBD2. CDR1 and CDR2 from the germline V gene are SEHNR and FQNEAQ (reference sequence). The CDR3 sequence is 17 residues long. The V gene end was trimmed by 5 bases and the J gene end by 2 bases; junction bases not matched to a gene: 6. The CDR3 spells CASSEGLAGGGQETQYF. In DNA, the CDR3 is TGTGCCAGCAGCGAGGGACTAGCGGGGGGCGGACAAGAGACCCAGTACTTC. Full variable domain (rest looked up from reference TRBV7-9 and TRBJ2-5): DTGVSQNPRHKITKRGQNVTFRCDPISEHNRLYWYRQTLGQGPEFLTYFQNEAQLEKSRLLSDRFSAERPKGSFSTLEIQRTEQGDSAMYLCASSEGLAGGGQETQYFGPGTRLLVL.

V gene TRBV7-9 combines with J gene TRBJ1-2, with TRBD1 matching 9 bases. The J segment lost 8 bases and the V segment lost 6 bases, leaving 4 bases of the junction unmatched. In germline, CDR1 is SEHNR, CDR2 FQNEAQ (reference sequence). The CDR3 loop spans 12 amino acids. The CDR3 sequence is CASRGTGGGYTF. In DNA form, the CDR3 reads TGTGCCAGCAGAGGTACAGGGGGCGGCTACACCTTC. Based on the CDR3 plus reference TRBV7-9 and TRBJ1-2, the full variable domain is DTGVSQNPRHKITKRGQNVTFRCDPISEHNRLYWYRQTLGQGPEFLTYFQNEAQLEKSRLLSDRFSAERPKGSFSTLEIQRTEQGDSAMYLCASRGTGGGYTFGSGTRLTVV.

The chain uses TRBV3-1 (or the pseudogene TRBV3-2) and TRBJ1-4; TRBD1 aligns across 8 bases. J was trimmed by 8 bases and V by 0 bases; bases with no gene match: 20. The CDR3 is 20 amino acids. CDR1 and CDR2 (germline): LGHDT, YNNKEL (reference sequence). CDR3 region: CASSQDRSGTGHLLGEKLFF. The DNA of the CDR3 is TGTGCCAGCAGCCAAGATAGGTCCGGGACAGGTCATCTCTTAGGAGAAAAACTGTTTTTT.

This clone came up a few times. The chain links TRBV9 to TRBJ1-1; weak D call: TRBD1 (6 bases). Trimming cost V 0 bases and J 9 bases, with 21 bases left between them. CDR1 and CDR2 (germline): SGDLS, YYNGEE. This CDR3 contains 16 residues. As DNA, the CDR3 is TGTGCCAGCAGCGTAGGGGCGGGGGCGGTTTCGGCACAAGCTTTCTTT. This encodes CASSVGAGAVSAQAFF. Supplemented by reference TRBV9 and TRBJ1-1, the full variable domain reads DSGVTQTPKHLITATGQRVTLRCSPRSGDLSVYWYQQSLDQGLQFLIQYYNGEERAKGNILERFSAQQFPDLHSELNLSSLELGDSALYFCASSVGAGAVSAQAFFGQGTRLTVV.

CDR3 coding DNA: TGTGCCAGCGGACAGGGTAGCAATCAGCCCCAGCATTTT. Its protein is CASGQGSNQPQHF. This rearrangement joins TRBV6-5 to TRBJ1-5; TRBD1 aligns across 8 bases. The CDR3 totals 13 residues. CDR1 is MNHEY and CDR2 is SVGAGI in the germline V gene. V dropped 8 bases and J dropped 0; count of bases not matched to a gene: 0.

The CDR3 reads CASSPGRFNQPQHF. The CDR3 coding sequence is TGTGCCAGCAGCCCCGGGAGGTTCAATCAGCCCCAGCATTTT. The rearrangement links TRBV21-1 to TRBJ1-5. TRBV21-1 has pseudogene status. This CDR3 spans 14 amino acids.

The V call is TRBV10-1, the J call TRBJ1-2, with 7 nucleotides matching TRBD1. There are 15 residues in the CDR3. With V trimmed by 6 bases and J by 4 bases, 11 bases remained unmatched. The germline V gene encodes CDR1 WNHNN and CDR2 SYGVQD (reference sequence). DNA of the CDR3: TGCGCCAGCAGCCCCGGGCAGGGGGTTACCTATGGCTACACCTTC. Its protein is CASSPGQGVTYGYTF.

The chain couples TRBV6-6 to TRBJ2-7, with TRBD1 as a possible D gene (5 bases). Trimming took 4 bases from V and 2 from J, leaving 18 bases between them. Germline V gives CDR1 MNHNY, CDR2 SVGAGI (reference sequence). The CDR3 has 16 amino acids. The CDR3, as DNA: TGTGCCAGCAGTTTCCCAACAGGAACCCACGCCTACGAGCAGTACTTC. Its translation is CASSFPTGTHAYEQYF.

This chain links TRBV5-4 with TRBJ1-1; tentative D call: TRBD1 (6 bases). The CDR3 covers 13 residues. From germline, CDR1 is SGHNT and CDR2 YYREEE (reference sequence). Trimming pared 4 bases from V and 1 base from J, leaving 8 bases between. CDR3 sequence: CASSATGNTEAFF. In DNA, the CDR3 is TGTGCCAGCAGCGCGACAGGGAACACTGAAGCTTTCTTT.

The rearrangement links TRBV6-6 to TRBJ2-3; possible D gene TRBD2, 5 bases. The CDR3 consists of 14 residues. Trimming took 4 bases from V and 1 from J, leaving 9 bases between them. The V gene's germline CDR1 is MNHNY and CDR2 SVGAGI (reference sequence). The CDR3 DNA follows: TGTGCCAGCAGTTTCGTCGGGGGCACAGATACGCAGTATTTT. It specifies CASSFVGGTDTQYF.

The CDR3 DNA is TGCGCCAGCAGCCCCCAACCCCTAGACACCGGGGAGCTGTTTTTT. Protein product: CASSPQPLDTGELFF. The gene calls are TRBV4-1 and TRBJ2-2; unclear D gene. Germline lookup yields CDR1 MGHRA and CDR2 YSYEKL. V was clipped by 4 bases and J by 3 bases, with 12 bases between them. The length of the CDR3 is 15 residues.

The gene calls are TRBV11-2 and TRBJ1-1; a weak D match, TRBD1 (6 bases). Germline CDR1 and CDR2: SGHAT and FQNNGV. Trimming stripped 7 bases from V and 2 bases from J, with 17 bases between. The CDR3 totals 15 residues. This CDR3 is CASKSQRGINTEAFF. The CDR3 nucleotides read TGTGCCAGCAAGTCCCAGAGGGGGATAAACACTGAAGCTTTCTTT.

This chain links TRBV11-3 with TRBJ2-1; TRBD2 might be the D (6 bases). The CDR3 totals 15 residues. Trimming cost V 0 bases and J 6 bases, with 12 bases left between them. CDR1 is SGHNT and CDR2 is YENEEA in the germline V gene. The CDR3 sequence is CASSLDYYSGNEQFF. As DNA, the CDR3 is TGTGCCAGCAGCTTAGATTACTATAGCGGCAATGAGCAGTTCTTC.

In this sample, this clone turned up once. The chain joins TRBV6-2 or TRBV6-3 to TRBJ1-5, with D possibly being TRBD1 (6 bases). The CDR3 covers 15 residues. Germline V CDR1 and CDR2: MNHEY, SVGEGT. The V and J ends lost 5 bases and 7 bases respectively, with 18 bases between them. The CDR3 region is CASSRGGGPGQPQHF. The CDR3 region has the DNA TGTGCCAGCAGTCGCGGCGGGGGCCCGGGACAGCCCCAGCATTTT.

This clone has only one observation. The CDR3 nucleotides read TGTGCCAGCAGTCCCGGACAGGGGGCGCGTCAGCCCCAGCATTTT. It specifies CASSPGQGARQPQHF. J is TRBJ1-5 and V is TRBV2, with 11 positions matching TRBD1. Germline CDR1 reads SNHLY; CDR2 reads FYNNEI. The V and J ends lost 5 bases and 6 bases, in that order; junction bases with no gene match: 6. This CDR3 spans 15 amino acids.

The CDR3 protein is CASSLSGANSYEQYF. CDR3 sequence (DNA): TGTGCCAGCAGTTTATCAGGGGCCAACAGCTACGAGCAGTACTTC. The rearrangement links TRBV27 to TRBJ2-7, with D possibly being TRBD1 (5 bases). The germline gives CDR1 MNHEY, CDR2 SMNVEV (reference sequence). Trimming cost V 0 bases and J 3 bases, with 12 bases left between them. The CDR3 spans 15 residues.

This clone was found a few times. The V and J genes are TRBV10-2 and TRBJ2-5; 8 bases map to TRBD1. This CDR3 is built from 15 residues. Germline CDR1 WSHSY, CDR2 SAAADI. V was clipped by 2 bases and J by 4 bases; unmatched bases: 6. The DNA of the CDR3 is TGCGCCAGCAGTGAGGGACAGGGTTATGGAGAGACCCAGTACTTC. This translates into CASSEGQGYGETQYF.

This clone was recorded once. This chain connects TRBV29-1 to TRBJ1-4; D may be TRBD1 (6 bases). There are 13 residues in the CDR3. Trimming left V 7 bases short and J 10 bases short, with 19 bases between. The germline V gene has CDR1 SQVTM and CDR2 ANQGSEA. The DNA for the CDR3 is TGCAGCGCCCGGACAGTGAATGGGGGAAAACTGTTTTTT. It yields the protein CSARTVNGGKLFF. Based on the CDR3 plus reference TRBV29-1 and TRBJ1-4, the full variable domain is SAVISQKPSRDICQRGTSLTIQCQVDSQVTMMFWYRQQPGQSLTLIATANQGSEATYESGFVIDKFPISRPNLTFSTLTVSNMSPEDSSIYLCSARTVNGGKLFFGSGTQLSVL.

The chain has TRBV19 and TRBJ2-7; D is ambiguous. The CDR3 contains 13 residues. V lost 3 bases to trimming and J lost 4 bases, with 10 bases between them. Germline CDR1 is LNHDA and CDR2 is SQIVND (reference sequence). CDR3 amino acids: CASSIVPEYEQYF. The CDR3 nucleotides read TGTGCCAGTAGTATTGTTCCAGAATACGAGCAGTACTTC.

The chain combines TRBV18 with TRBJ1-1; D remains unclear. This CDR3 has 12 amino acids. Germline V gene lookup returns CDR1 KGHSH and CDR2 LQKENI. Trimming removed 4 bases from V and 5 bases from J, with 8 bases in between. The CDR3 DNA follows: TGTGCCAGCTCACGCGAGGAGACTGAAGCTTTCTTT. It specifies CASSREETEAFF.

The chain carries TRBV10-3 and TRBJ1-2; 8 bases map to TRBD1. From germline, CDR1 is ENHRY and CDR2 SYGVKD. Trimming removed 4 bases from V and 8 bases from J; junction bases left unmatched: 15. The length of the CDR3 is 16 residues. DNA for the CDR3: TGTGCCATCAGTGTCCCGGGATCAGGGGGCGCTGAGGGCTACACCTTC. It is translated as CAISVPGSGGAEGYTF.

A note on this clone: The sample carries other DNA sequences with the same CDR3. CDR3 loop: CATSRGGEKLFF. CDR3 DNA sequence: TGTGCCACCAGCAGAGGAGGGGAAAAACTGTTTTTT. This chain joins TRBV15 and TRBJ1-4; D not resolved. This CDR3 region has 12 residues. Germline V CDR1 and CDR2: LNHNV, YYDKDF (reference sequence). V was trimmed by 1 base and J by 8 bases, leaving 5 bases between them.

The chain joins TRBV19 to TRBJ1-5; 8 bases match TRBD1. With V trimmed by 5 bases and J by 3 bases, 3 bases remained unmatched. Germline assignment: CDR1 LNHDA and CDR2 SQIVND (reference sequence). The CDR3 is made up of 14 amino acids. This chain's CDR3 is CASSDRGINQPQHF. The DNA of the CDR3 is TGTGCCAGTAGTGACAGGGGTATCAATCAGCCCCAGCATTTT.